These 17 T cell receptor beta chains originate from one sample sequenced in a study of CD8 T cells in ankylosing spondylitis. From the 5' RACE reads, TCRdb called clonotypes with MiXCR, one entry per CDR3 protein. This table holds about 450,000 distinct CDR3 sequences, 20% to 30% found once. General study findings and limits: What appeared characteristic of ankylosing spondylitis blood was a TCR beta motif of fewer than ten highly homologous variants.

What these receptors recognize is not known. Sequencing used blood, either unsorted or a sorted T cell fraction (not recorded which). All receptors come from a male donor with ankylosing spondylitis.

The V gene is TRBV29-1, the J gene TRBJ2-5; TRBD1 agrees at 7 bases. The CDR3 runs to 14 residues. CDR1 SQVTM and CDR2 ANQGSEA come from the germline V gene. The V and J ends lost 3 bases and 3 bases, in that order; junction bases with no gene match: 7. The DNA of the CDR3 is TGCAGCGTTGATGTAACAGGGGCCGAAGAGACCCAGTACTTC. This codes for CSVDVTGAEETQYF.

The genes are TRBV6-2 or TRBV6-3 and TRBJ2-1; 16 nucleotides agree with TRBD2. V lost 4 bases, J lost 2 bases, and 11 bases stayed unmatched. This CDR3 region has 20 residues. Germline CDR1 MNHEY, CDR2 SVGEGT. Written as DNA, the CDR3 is TGTGCCAGCAGTTCGACGGGACTAGCGGGAGGGCCCTTTCCCTACAATGAGCAGTTCTTC. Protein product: CASSSTGLAGGPFPYNEQFF.

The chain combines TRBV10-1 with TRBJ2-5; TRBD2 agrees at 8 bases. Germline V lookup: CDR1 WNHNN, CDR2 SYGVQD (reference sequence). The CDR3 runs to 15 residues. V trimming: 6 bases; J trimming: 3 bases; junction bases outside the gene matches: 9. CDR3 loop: CASSEPGLGKETQYF. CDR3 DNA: TGCGCCAGCAGCGAACCGGGACTAGGGAAAGAGACCCAGTACTTC.

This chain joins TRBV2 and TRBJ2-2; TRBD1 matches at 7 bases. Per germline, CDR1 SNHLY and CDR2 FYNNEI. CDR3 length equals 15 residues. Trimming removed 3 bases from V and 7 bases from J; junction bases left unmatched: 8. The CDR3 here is CASSEARGPIGELFF. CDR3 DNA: TGTGCCAGCAGTGAGGCTAGGGGGCCAATCGGGGAGCTGTTTTTT.

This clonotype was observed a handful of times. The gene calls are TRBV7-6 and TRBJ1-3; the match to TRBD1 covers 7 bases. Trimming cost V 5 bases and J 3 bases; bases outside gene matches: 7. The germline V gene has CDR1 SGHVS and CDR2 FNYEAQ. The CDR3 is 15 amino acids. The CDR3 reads CASSTNRGSGNTIYF. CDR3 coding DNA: TGTGCCAGCAGCACAAACAGGGGAAGTGGAAACACCATATATTTT.

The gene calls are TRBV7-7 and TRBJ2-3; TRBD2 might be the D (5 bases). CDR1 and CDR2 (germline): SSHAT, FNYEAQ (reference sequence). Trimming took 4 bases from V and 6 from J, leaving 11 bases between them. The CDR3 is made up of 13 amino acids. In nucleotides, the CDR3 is TGTGCCAGCAGCTCCCTGGGCGGGGATACGCAGTATTTT. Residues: CASSSLGGDTQYF.

The CDR3 here is CATSVAGQPRKAEQFF. For the CDR3, the DNA is TGTGCCACCAGTGTGGCCGGACAGCCTAGAAAGGCTGAGCAGTTCTTC. This chain joins TRBV24-1 and TRBJ2-1, with D perhaps TRBD1 (6 bases). The CDR3 runs to 16 residues. Between the trimmed V and J ends, which lost 5 bases and 9 bases, there was a span of 22 bases. Per the germline V gene, CDR1 is KGHDR and CDR2 is SFDVKD.

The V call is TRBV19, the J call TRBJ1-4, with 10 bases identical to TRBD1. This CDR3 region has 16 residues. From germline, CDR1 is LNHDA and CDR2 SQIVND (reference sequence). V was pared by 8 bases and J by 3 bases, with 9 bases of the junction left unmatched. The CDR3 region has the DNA TGTGCCAGTGAGTCGACAGGGGGCCTGGCTAATGAAAAACTGTTTTTT. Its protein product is CASESTGGLANEKLFF.

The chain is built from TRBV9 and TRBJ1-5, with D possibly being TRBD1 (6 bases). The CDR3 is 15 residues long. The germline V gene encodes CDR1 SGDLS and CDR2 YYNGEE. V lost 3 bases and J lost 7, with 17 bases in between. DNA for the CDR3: TGTGCCAGCAGCGGTGGAGGGGGGGTCGGACAGCCCCAGCATTTT. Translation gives CASSGGGGVGQPQHF.

The CDR3 region is CASSLFQGTNQPQHF. The CDR3 DNA reads as TGTGCCAGCAGCTTATTCCAGGGAACTAATCAGCCCCAGCATTTT. The chain combines TRBV7-9 with TRBJ1-5; perhaps TRBD1 as D (5 bases). V lost 2 bases to trimming and J lost 4 bases, with 12 bases between them. The CDR3 has 15 amino acids. The germline CDR1 and CDR2 sequences are SEHNR and FQNEAQ (reference sequence).

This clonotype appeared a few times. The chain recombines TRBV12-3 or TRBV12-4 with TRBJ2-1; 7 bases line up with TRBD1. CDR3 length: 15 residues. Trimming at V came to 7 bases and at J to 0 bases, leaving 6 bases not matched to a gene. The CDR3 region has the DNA TGTGCCAGCATTTCGGACAGGAGCTCCTACAATGAGCAGTTCTTC. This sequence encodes CASISDRSSYNEQFF.

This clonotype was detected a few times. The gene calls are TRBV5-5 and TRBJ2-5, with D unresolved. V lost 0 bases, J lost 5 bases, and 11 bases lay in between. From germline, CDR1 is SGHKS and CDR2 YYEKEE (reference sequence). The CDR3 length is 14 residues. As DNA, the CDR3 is TGTGCCAGCAGCTTGGCCGGTACTTCGGAGACCCAGTACTTC. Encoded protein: CASSLAGTSETQYF.

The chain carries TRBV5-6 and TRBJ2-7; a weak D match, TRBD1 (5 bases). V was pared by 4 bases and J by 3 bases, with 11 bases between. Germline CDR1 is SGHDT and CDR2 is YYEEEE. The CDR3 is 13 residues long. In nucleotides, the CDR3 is TGTGCCAGCAGCACGTGGACAAGCTACGAGCAGTACGTC. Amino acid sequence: CASSTWTSYEQYV.

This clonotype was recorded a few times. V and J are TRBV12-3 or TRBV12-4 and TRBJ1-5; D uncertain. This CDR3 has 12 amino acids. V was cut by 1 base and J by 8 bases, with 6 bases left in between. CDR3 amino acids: CASSLGPEPQHF. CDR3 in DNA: TGTGCCAGCAGTTTAGGTCCTGAGCCCCAGCATTTT.

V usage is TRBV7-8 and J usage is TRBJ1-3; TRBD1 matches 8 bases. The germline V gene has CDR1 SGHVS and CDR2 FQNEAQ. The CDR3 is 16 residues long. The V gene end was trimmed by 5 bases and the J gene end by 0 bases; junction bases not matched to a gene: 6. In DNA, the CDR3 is TGTGCCAGCAGCCCGGACAGGGAGAGCTCTGGAAACACCATATATTTT. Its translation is CASSPDRESSGNTIYF.

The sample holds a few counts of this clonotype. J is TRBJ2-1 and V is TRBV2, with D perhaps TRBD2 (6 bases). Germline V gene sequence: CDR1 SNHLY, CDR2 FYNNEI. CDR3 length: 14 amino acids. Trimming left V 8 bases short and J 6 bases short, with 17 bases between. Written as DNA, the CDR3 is TGTGCCAGCGACCGGAGGGGTTTACCCAATGAGCAGTTCTTC. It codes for CASDRRGLPNEQFF.

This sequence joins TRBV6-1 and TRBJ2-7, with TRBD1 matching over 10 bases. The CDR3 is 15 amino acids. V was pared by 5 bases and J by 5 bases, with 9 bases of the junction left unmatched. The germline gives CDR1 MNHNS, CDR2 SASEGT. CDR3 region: CASSTPGQGSHEQYV. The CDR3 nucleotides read TGTGCCAGCAGTACCCCGGGACAGGGGTCCCACGAGCAGTACGTC.